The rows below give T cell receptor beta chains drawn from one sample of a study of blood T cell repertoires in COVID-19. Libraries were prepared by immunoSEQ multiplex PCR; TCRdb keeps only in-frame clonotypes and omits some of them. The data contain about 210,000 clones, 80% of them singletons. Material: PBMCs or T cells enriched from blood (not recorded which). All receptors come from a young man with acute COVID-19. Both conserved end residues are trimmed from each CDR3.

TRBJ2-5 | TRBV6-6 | ASSPGRIAGAQETQY
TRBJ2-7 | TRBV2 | ASNRQGDNEQY
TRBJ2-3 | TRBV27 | ASSLRGDTQY
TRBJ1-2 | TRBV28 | ASSLGGSYGYT
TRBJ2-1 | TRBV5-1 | ASSLAPGYNEQF
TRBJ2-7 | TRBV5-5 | ASSHPAGGRYEQY
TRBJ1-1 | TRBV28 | ASSSPPQGDTEAF
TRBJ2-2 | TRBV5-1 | ASKRSVPNTGELF
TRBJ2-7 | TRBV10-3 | AISMTVTQDEQY
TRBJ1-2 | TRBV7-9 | ASSLWDRGPYGYT
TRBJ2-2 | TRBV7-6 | ASSSRLTGTLNTGELF
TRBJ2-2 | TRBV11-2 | ASSLVGGATGELF
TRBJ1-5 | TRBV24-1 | ATSDGSRQGVINQPQH
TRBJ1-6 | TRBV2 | ASSPTGPYNSPLH
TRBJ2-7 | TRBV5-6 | ASSRQGTYEQY
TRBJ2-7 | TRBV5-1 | ASSYEPTGRNEQY
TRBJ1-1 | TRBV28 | ATTRLVPSNTEAF
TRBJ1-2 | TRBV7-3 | ASSLGQGNGYT
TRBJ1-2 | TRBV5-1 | ASSLSSPGQGYT
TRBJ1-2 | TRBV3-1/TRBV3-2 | ASSLGANYGYT
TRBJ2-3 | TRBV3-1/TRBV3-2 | ASSTHSGGGTDTQY
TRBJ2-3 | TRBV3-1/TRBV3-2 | ASSPRLGTQY
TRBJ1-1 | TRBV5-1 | ASSRQTGVDTEAF
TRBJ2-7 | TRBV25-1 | ASSRQYEQY
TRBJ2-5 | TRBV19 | ASSIAGSFSGGGQETQY
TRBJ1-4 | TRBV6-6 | ASSYSRSEKLF
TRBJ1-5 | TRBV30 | AWSGLVSNQPQH
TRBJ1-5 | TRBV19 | ASSPRAGGKSNQPQH
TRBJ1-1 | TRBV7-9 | ASSTTGTEAF
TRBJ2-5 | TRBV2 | ASSEAVPSGARQETQY
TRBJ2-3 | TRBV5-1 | ASSPGVDTQY
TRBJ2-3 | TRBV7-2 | ASSFGLGFTDTQY
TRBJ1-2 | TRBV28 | ATGGGGPLGYT
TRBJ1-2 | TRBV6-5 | ASSSQGYGYT
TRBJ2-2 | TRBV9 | ASSRDSTGELF
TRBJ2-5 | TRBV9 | ASSVAQGKQETQY
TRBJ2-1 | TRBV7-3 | ASSPGGGGHNEQF
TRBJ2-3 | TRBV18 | ASSPDMSSTDTQY
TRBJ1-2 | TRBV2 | ASSQGYYGYT
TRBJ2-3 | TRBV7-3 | ASSLAQGGDTQY
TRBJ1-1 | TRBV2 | ASGQGRTEAF
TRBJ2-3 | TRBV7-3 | ASSSDYTDTQY
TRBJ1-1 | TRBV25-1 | ASRLNREKDTEAF
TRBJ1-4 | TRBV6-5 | ASGRNEKLF
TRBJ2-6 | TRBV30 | AWIPGSFSGANVLT
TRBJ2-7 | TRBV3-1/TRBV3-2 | ASSHRWALSDYEQY
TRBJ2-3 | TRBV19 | ASKTSGATDTQY
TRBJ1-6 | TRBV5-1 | ASSRGQGADNSPLH
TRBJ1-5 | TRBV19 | ASNPSGVVNQPQH
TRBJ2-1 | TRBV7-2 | ASSGGGSLNEQF
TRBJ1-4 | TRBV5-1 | ASSLRGFDEKLF
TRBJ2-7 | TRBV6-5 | AATTQIDRDEQY
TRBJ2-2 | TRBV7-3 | ASSFYGQVNTGELF